These 16 T cell receptor beta chains originate from one sample sequenced in a study of T cell responses to AZD1222 COVID-19 vaccine. Profiled with immunoSEQ multiplex PCR; TCRdb holds only in-frame clones, not every one. The data show around 120,000 clones, around 88% seen once. The starting material was peripheral blood, obtained on day 0 of MenACWY control vaccination. Every receptor here comes from an adult in good health.

This clone was seen a single time. The chain recombines TRBV6-5 with TRBJ2-7; the D gene is possibly TRBD1 (5 bases). V was clipped by 6 bases and J by 0 bases, with 6 bases between them. The CDR3 loop spans 12 amino acids. Germline V gives CDR1 MNHEY, CDR2 SVGAGI. CDR3 DNA sequence: TGTGCCAGCAGAGGGGCCTCCTACGAGCAGTACTTC. Translated: CASRGASYEQYF.

The V gene is TRBV5-4, the J gene TRBJ1-2, with no clear D. This CDR3 spans 15 amino acids. Trimming left V 4 bases short and J 2 bases short, with 15 bases between. Germline loops: CDR1 SGHNT, CDR2 YYREEE (reference sequence). CDR3 bases: TGTGCCAGCAGCAGCATACGAACCCTCAACTATGGCTACACCTTC. Its translation: CASSSIRTLNYGYTF.

This chain links TRBV18 with TRBJ2-2; D might be TRBD1 (5 bases). V was cut by 3 bases and J by 9 bases, with 14 bases left in between. Germline CDR1 and CDR2: KGHSH and LQKENI. The CDR3 is made up of 14 amino acids. CDR3 nucleotides: TGTGCCAGCTCACCCTACGTACAGGAACGGGAGCTGTTTTTT. Its protein is CASSPYVQERELFF.

A few counts support this clone. The chain joins TRBV6-1 to TRBJ1-5; no reliable D call. Germline values: CDR1 MNHNS, CDR2 SASEGT. V was pared by 3 bases and J by 5 bases, with 14 bases between. The CDR3 totals 15 residues. The CDR3 bases are TGTGCCAGCAGTGACGGTCTGCCGGACTATCAGCCCCAGCATTTT. This encodes CASSDGLPDYQPQHF.

The J gene is TRBJ1-2, the V gene TRBV18; 8 bases are a match to TRBD1. Germline loops: CDR1 KGHSH, CDR2 LQKENI. V lost 1 base to trimming and J lost 7 bases; unmatched junction nucleotides: 8. This CDR3 is 15 amino acids long. The DNA for the CDR3 is TGTGCCAGCTCACCACAAGGACAGGGAGTGCGTGGCTACACCTTC. It codes for CASSPQGQGVRGYTF.

V usage is TRBV5-1 and J usage is TRBJ2-7; TRBD1 aligns across 7 bases. The junction had 5 bases not matched to a gene; V was cut back by 0 bases and J by 2 bases. In germline, CDR1 is SGHRS, CDR2 YFSETQ. The CDR3 totals 15 residues. CDR3 residues: CASSLAGTVTYEQYF. The CDR3 region has the DNA TGCGCCAGCAGCTTGGCCGGGACAGTTACCTACGAGCAGTACTTC. Using reference TRBV5-1 and TRBJ2-7 for the parts outside the CDR3, the full variable domain is KAGVTQTPRYLIKTRGQQVTLSCSPISGHRSVSWYQQTPGQGLQFLFEYFSETQRNKGNFPGRFSGRQFSNSRSEMNVSTLELGDSALYLCASSLAGTVTYEQYFGPGTRLTVT.

For the CDR3, the DNA is TGTGCCAGCAGCTTCGATGGACAGGGCACTGAAGCTTTCTTT. It encodes CASSFDGQGTEAFF. The chain employs TRBV11-3 and TRBJ1-1; 8 nucleotides match TRBD1. Germline V gives CDR1 SGHNT, CDR2 YENEEA. V gave up 3 bases and J gave up 4 bases; unmatched junction bases: 4. CDR3 size: 14 residues.

The sample holds one count of this clone. J is TRBJ1-2 and V is TRBV11-3, with TRBD1 as a possible D gene (5 bases). CDR3 length equals 15 residues. V was clipped by 5 bases and J by 8 bases, with 21 bases between them. Germline loops: CDR1 SGHNT, CDR2 YENEEA. This chain's CDR3 is CASSPRGPLNKGYTF. DNA of the CDR3: TGTGCCAGCAGCCCCCGGGGCCCGTTGAATAAAGGCTACACCTTC.

The rearrangement links TRBV5-8 to TRBJ2-7; 10 nucleotides align to TRBD2. In germline, CDR1 is SGHTS, CDR2 YDEGEE. CDR3 length equals 15 residues. The junction had 6 bases not matched to a gene; V was cut back by 3 bases and J by 3 bases. CDR3 residues: CASSSPRLAGYEQYF. Here the CDR3 DNA reads TGTGCCAGCAGCTCGCCCCGACTAGCGGGCTACGAGCAGTACTTC. Variable domain in full (rest from reference TRBV5-8 and TRBJ2-7): EAGVTQSPTHLIKTRGQQATLRCSPISGHTSVYWYQQALGLGLQFLLWYDEGEERNRGNFPPRFSGRQFPNYSSELNVNALELEDSALYLCASSSPRLAGYEQYFGPGTRLTVT.

The chain uses TRBV18 and TRBJ1-2; no firm D call. The V and J ends lost 2 bases and 3 bases respectively, with 7 bases between them. CDR1 and CDR2 from the germline V gene are KGHSH and LQKENI. This CDR3 contains 13 residues. The CDR3 DNA follows: TGTGCCAGCTCACCATCCGAAGACTATGGCTACACCTTC. It encodes CASSPSEDYGYTF.

The CDR3 reads CASSLSGRGTGELFF. CDR3 sequence (DNA): TGTGCCAGCAGTTTATCGGGTCGGGGAACCGGGGAGCTGTTTTTT. The chain combines TRBV28 with TRBJ2-2, with D possibly TRBD2 on 5 matching bases. This CDR3 spans 15 amino acids. Trimming left V 1 base short and J 5 bases short, with 11 bases between. CDR1 is MDHEN, CDR2 SYDVKM, per germline.

This chain uses TRBV25-1 with TRBJ2-7; no firm D call. Germline V gene lookup returns CDR1 MGHDK and CDR2 SYGVNS. The CDR3 has 12 amino acids. V lost 10 bases and J lost 4, with 14 bases in between. The CDR3 here is CATSHLPYEQYF. The CDR3 DNA reads TGTGCCACCTCACACCTTCCGTACGAGCAGTACTTC.

The J gene is TRBJ1-3, the V gene TRBV6-5; D unresolved. Trimming removed 5 bases at V and 4 bases at J, with 6 bases between. CDR3 length: 12 amino acids. CDR1 and CDR2 from the germline V gene are MNHEY and SVGAGI. CDR3 region: CASSPRGNTIYF. CDR3 DNA sequence: TGTGCCAGCAGTCCTCGGGGAAACACCATATATTTT.

The V and J genes are TRBV25-1 and TRBJ2-1, with 10 positions matching TRBD1. V was clipped by 5 bases and J by 9 bases; unmatched bases: 16. The CDR3 has 17 amino acids. The germline V gene encodes CDR1 MGHDK and CDR2 SYGVNS. In DNA form, the CDR3 reads TGTGCCAGCAGTTCCGGGACAGGGGATTATTTTCTGGGTGAGCAGTTCTTC. It specifies CASSSGTGDYFLGEQFF.

The chain couples TRBV27 to TRBJ2-2, with 11 bases matching TRBD2. The ends lost 2 bases at V and 8 bases at J; junction bases unmatched: 7. CDR1 is MNHEY, CDR2 SMNVEV, per germline (reference sequence). The CDR3 runs to 16 residues. The CDR3 is CASSLTLAGGFGELFF. The CDR3 bases are TGTGCCAGCAGTTTAACCCTAGCGGGAGGTTTTGGGGAGCTGTTTTTT.

The rearrangement uses TRBV7-8 and TRBJ2-7, with D hard to call. Trimming removed 4 bases from V and 2 bases from J, with 12 bases in between. CDR1 is SGHVS, CDR2 FQNEAQ, per germline. The CDR3 is 14 residues long. The CDR3 spells CASSSTPPAYEQYF. The CDR3 nucleotides read TGTGCCAGCAGCTCGACCCCACCGGCCTACGAGCAGTACTTC.